The 9 T cell receptor beta chains listed next were all sequenced from one sample in a study of T cell responses to AZD1222 COVID-19 vaccine. TCRdb's table, derived via immunoSEQ multiplex PCR, lists solely in-frame clones and lacks some. The sample holds roughly 120,000 clones, 70% to 85% seen once. The source material was peripheral blood, sampled on day 0 of AZD1222 vaccination. These receptor sequences come from an adult in good health.

This clone was observed a single time. The rearrangement links TRBV7-9 to TRBJ1-5; perhaps TRBD1 as D (5 bases). Between the trimmed V and J ends, which lost 3 bases and 5 bases, there was a span of 11 bases. Germline loops: CDR1 SEHNR, CDR2 FQNEAQ (reference sequence). This CDR3 spans 14 amino acids. Here the CDR3 reads CASSFGQGDQPQHF. The CDR3 DNA reads TGTGCCAGCAGCTTTGGGCAGGGTGATCAGCCCCAGCATTTT.

This clone was counted a single time. The DNA of the CDR3 is TGCGCCAGCAGCCAAGCGGGGGGGATCACCGGGGAGCTGTTTTTT. Translated: CASSQAGGITGELFF. The gene calls are TRBV4-1 and TRBJ2-2; 8 nucleotides match TRBD2. After removal of 1 base from V and 4 bases from J, the junction contained 2 bases not matched to a gene. CDR1 and CDR2 (germline): MGHRA, YSYEKL. CDR3 size: 15 residues.

The CDR3 coding sequence is TGTGCCAGCAGTTACTCTATGGTCGAGCAGTACTTC. Amino acids: CASSYSMVEQYF. J is TRBJ2-7 and V is TRBV6-6; D uncertain. V was clipped by 0 bases and J by 6 bases, with 6 bases between them. Per germline, CDR1 MNHNY and CDR2 SVGAGI (reference sequence). This CDR3 is 12 amino acids long.

This clone was detected only a few times. The V and J genes are TRBV9 and TRBJ1-4, with D perhaps TRBD1 (5 bases). Germline CDR1 and CDR2: SGDLS and YYNGEE. Trimming pared 8 bases from V and 8 bases from J, leaving 19 bases between. The CDR3 covers 14 residues. The chain's CDR3 is CASNIRRGREKLFF. CDR3 DNA sequence: TGTGCCAGTAATATCAGGAGGGGACGCGAAAAACTGTTTTTT.

V usage is TRBV25-1 and J usage is TRBJ2-5, with D unclear. The V end lost 6 bases, the J end lost 5 bases, and 10 bases lay between the germline ends. Looked up from germline, CDR1 is MGHDK and CDR2 is SYGVNS. The CDR3 is made up of 12 amino acids. The CDR3 sequence: CASSRNMETQYF. DNA for the CDR3: TGTGCCAGCAGCCGGAATATGGAGACCCAGTACTTC.

J is TRBJ2-7 and V is TRBV3-1 (or the pseudogene TRBV3-2), with TRBD1 identical over 8 bases. In germline, CDR1 is LGHDT, CDR2 YNNKEL (reference sequence). The J segment lost 2 bases and the V segment lost 1 base, leaving 4 bases of the junction unmatched. This CDR3 is 15 amino acids long. Written as DNA, the CDR3 is TGTGCCAGCAGCCAAGCAGGGGGCGAAACCTACGAGCAGTACTTC. Amino acid sequence: CASSQAGGETYEQYF.

This clone was seen once. The rearrangement uses TRBV2 and TRBJ1-2; 7 bases match TRBD1. V shed 9 bases, J shed 8 bases, and the junction held 12 bases outside the gene matches. The CDR3 spans 13 residues. Germline loops: CDR1 SNHLY, CDR2 FYNNEI. The CDR3 DNA follows: TGTGCCAGTAAGAAGGGGGCGGCAGGCGGCTACACCTTC. Encoded protein: CASKKGAAGGYTF.

The chain couples TRBV11-3 to TRBJ1-2; 7 nucleotides line up with TRBD1. V was pared by 8 bases and J by 8 bases, with 8 bases of the junction left unmatched. Germline assignment: CDR1 SGHNT and CDR2 YENEEA. The CDR3 has 12 residues. The CDR3 protein is CASGLTGEGYTF. The CDR3 DNA sequence: TGTGCCAGCGGTCTAACAGGGGAGGGCTACACCTTC.

The rearrangement joins TRBV2 to TRBJ2-2, with TRBD1 matching over 10 bases. There are 14 residues in the CDR3. With 4 bases clipped from V and 8 bases from J, the junction kept 4 bases outside the gene matches. Germline V gene data show CDR1 as SNHLY and CDR2 as FYNNEI. For the CDR3, the DNA is TGTGCCAGCAGTGTAGACAGGGGGCAGGGGGAGCTGTTTTTT. It yields the protein CASSVDRGQGELFF.